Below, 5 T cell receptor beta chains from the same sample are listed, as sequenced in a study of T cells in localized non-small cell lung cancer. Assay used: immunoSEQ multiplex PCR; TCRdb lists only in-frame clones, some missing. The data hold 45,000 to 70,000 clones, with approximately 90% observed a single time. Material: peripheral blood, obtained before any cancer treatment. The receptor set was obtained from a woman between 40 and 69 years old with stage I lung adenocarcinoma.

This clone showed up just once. The DNA for the CDR3 is TGTGCCAGCCTTGACAGGGGTATAAACACCATATATTTT. Encoded protein: CASLDRGINTIYF. The rearrangement uses TRBV28 and TRBJ1-3, with TRBD1 identical over 8 bases. From germline, CDR1 is MDHEN and CDR2 SYDVKM. Trimming took 8 bases from V and 6 from J; bases not matched to a gene: 6. CDR3 size: 13 residues.

This CDR3 reads CASSFEGGLAGEQYF. The CDR3 bases are TGTGCCAGCAGTTTTGAAGGTGGACTAGCGGGGGAGCAGTACTTC. The gene calls are TRBV27 and TRBJ2-7; 12 positions agree with TRBD2. This CDR3 region has 15 residues. Germline trimming cut 3 bases from V and 7 bases from J; bases unmatched to any gene: 7. Per the germline V gene, CDR1 is MNHEY and CDR2 is SMNVEV (reference sequence).

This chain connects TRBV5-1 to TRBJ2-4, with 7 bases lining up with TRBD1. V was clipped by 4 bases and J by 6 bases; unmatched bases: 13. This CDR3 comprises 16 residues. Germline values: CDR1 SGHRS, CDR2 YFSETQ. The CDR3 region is CASSIGPRDSPNIQYF. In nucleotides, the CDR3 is TGCGCCAGCAGCATTGGCCCACGGGACAGCCCAAACATTCAGTACTTC.

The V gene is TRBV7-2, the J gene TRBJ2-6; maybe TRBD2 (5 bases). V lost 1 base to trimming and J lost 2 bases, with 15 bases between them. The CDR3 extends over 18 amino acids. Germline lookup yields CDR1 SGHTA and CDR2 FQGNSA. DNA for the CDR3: TGTGCCAGCAGCTTAGTAGGTACGGGGTTGGCTGGGGCCAACGTCCTGACTTTC. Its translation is CASSLVGTGLAGANVLTF.

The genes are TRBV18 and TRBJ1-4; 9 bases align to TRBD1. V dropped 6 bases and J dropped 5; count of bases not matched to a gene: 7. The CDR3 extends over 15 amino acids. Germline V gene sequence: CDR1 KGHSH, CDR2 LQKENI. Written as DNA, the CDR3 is TGTGCCAGCTCGGGTGGACAGGGGAAAAATGAAAAACTGTTTTTT. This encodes CASSGGQGKNEKLFF. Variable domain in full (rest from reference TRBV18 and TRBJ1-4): NAGVMQNPRHLVRRRGQEARLRCSPMKGHSHVYWYRQLPEEGLKFMVYLQKENIIDESGMPKERFSAEFPKEGPSILRIQQVVRGDSAAYFCASSGGQGKNEKLFFGSGTQLSVL.